This T cell receptor (beta chain) comes out of a study of human T cells and chemical hapten exposure. Whole-study context: Application of 0.01% DPC to the upper back was done by patch test, with a reading at 6 days.

This clonotype has only a few counts. The library tagged each cDNA molecule with unique molecular identifiers. In the original processing: Per sample, the median was approximately 96,000 TCRs, with values from approximately 25,000 to 650,000. MiXCR, run by TCRdb on the RACE reads, gives a single entry per CDR3 protein. None of the V and J calls come from the authors' own analysis; TCRdb made them. The data contain around 120,000 distinct CDR3 sequences, roughly 9.6% of them singletons. V was clipped by 1 base and J by 15 bases; unmatched bases: 5. Germline CDR1 reads LGHDT; CDR2 reads YNNKEL (reference sequence). CDR3 length: 14 residues. As to time point: patch test 1, 2 weeks after DPC sensitization. Treatment described: therapeutic diphenylcyclopropenone sensitization with weekly scalp DPC.

This clonotype originated in a woman in her forties with alopecia areata. Some clones in this sample may be carry-over from other donors' samples. The rearrangement joins TRBV3-1 to TRBJ2-1; 14 positions match TRBD2. Sequenced material: whole blood, taken in connection with sensitization to the hapten diphenylcyclopropenone (DPC). CDR3 bases: TGTGCCAGCAGCCAAGGGACTAGCGGGGGGCAAGGGTTCTTC. This codes for CASSQGTSGGQGFF.